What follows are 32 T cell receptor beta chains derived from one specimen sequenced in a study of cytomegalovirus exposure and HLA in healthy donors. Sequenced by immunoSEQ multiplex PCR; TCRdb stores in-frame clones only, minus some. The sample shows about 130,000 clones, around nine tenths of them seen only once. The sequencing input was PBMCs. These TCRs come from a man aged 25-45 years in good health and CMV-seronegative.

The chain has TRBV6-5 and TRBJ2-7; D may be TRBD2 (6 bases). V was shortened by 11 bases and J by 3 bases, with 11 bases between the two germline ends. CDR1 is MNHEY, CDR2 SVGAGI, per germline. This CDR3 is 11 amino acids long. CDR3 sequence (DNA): TGTGCCTGCGGGACTTACTACGAGCAGTACTTC. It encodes CACGTYYEQYF.

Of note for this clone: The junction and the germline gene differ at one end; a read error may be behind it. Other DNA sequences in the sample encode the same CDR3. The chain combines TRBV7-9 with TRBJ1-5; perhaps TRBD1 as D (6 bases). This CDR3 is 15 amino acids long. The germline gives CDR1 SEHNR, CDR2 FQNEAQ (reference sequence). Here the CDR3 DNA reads TGTGCTAGCAGCTTAGCGGGGGGGCAGGGTCAGCCCCAGCATTTT. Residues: CASSLAGGQGQPQHF.

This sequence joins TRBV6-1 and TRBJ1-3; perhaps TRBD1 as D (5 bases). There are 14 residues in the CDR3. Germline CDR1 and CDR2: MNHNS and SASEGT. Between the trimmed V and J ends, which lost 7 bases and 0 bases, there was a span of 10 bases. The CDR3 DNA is TGTGCCAGCATTACAGGAAACTCTGGAAACACCATATATTTT. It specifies CASITGNSGNTIYF.

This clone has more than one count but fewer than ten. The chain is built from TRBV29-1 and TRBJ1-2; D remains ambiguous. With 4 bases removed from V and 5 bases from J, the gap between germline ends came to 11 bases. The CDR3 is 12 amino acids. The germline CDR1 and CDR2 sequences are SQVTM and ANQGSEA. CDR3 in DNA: TGCAGCGTTGGGGCCAGCATTTATGGCTACACCTTC. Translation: CSVGASIYGYTF.

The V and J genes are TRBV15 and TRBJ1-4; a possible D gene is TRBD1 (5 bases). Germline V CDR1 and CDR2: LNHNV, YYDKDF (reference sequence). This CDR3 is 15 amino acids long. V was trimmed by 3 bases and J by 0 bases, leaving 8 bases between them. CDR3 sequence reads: CATSSWGATNEKLFF. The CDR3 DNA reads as TGTGCCACCAGCAGCTGGGGGGCAACTAATGAAAAACTGTTTTTT.

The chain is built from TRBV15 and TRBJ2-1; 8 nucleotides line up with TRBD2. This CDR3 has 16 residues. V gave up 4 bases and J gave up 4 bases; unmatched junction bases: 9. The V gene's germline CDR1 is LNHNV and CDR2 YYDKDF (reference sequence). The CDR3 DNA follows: TGTGCCACCAGCATAGTAGCGGGGCCTCTTTACAATGAGCAGTTCTTC. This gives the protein CATSIVAGPLYNEQFF.

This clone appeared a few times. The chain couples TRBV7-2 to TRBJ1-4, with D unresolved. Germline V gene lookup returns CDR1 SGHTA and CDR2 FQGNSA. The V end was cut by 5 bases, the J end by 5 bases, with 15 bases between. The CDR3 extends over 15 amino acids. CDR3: CASSLGGLPNEKLFF. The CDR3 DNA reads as TGTGCCAGCAGCCTAGGAGGTCTTCCGAATGAAAAACTGTTTTTT.

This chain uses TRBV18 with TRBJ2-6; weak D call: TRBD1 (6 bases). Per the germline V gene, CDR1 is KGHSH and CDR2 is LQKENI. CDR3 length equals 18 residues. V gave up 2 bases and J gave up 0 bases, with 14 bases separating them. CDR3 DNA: TGTGCCAGCTCACCAGGTGGGGGCTACGACTCTGGGGCCAACGTCCTGACTTTC. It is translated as CASSPGGGYDSGANVLTF.

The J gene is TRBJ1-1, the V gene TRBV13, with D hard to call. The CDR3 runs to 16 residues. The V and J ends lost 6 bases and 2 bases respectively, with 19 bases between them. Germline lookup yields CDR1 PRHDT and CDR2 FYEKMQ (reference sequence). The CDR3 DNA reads TGTGCCAGCAGTATTAACATCGGGGTGAGAAACACTGAAGCTTTCTTT. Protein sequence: CASSINIGVRNTEAFF.

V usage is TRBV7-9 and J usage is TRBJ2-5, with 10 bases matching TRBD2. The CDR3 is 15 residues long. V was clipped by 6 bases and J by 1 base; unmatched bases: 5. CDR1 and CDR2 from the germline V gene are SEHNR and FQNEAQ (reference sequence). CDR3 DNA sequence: TGTGCCAGCAGTTACGGACTAGCGGCCCAAGAGACCCAGTACTTC. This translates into CASSYGLAAQETQYF.

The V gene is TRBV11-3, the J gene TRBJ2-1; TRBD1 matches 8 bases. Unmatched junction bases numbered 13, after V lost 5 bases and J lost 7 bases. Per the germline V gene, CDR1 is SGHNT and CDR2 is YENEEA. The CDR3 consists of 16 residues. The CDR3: CASSRPGTGERNEQFF. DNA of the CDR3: TGTGCCAGCAGCCGGCCCGGGACAGGCGAAAGGAATGAGCAGTTCTTC.

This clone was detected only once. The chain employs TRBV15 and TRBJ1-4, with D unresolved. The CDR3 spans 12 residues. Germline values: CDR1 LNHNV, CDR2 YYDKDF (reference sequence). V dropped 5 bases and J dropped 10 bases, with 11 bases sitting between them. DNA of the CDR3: TGTGCCACCAGCTCAGAGGGCGGAAAACTGTTTTTT. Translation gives CATSSEGGKLFF. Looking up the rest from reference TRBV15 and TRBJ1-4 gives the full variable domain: DAMVIQNPRYQVTQFGKPVTLSCSQTLNHNVMYWYQQKSSQAPKLLFHYYDKDFNNEADTPDNFQSRRPNTSFCFLDIRSPGLGDTAMYLCATSSEGGKLFFGSGTQLSVL.

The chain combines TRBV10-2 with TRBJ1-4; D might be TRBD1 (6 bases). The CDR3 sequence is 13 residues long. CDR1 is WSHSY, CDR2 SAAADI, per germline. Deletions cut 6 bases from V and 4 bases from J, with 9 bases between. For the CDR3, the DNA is TGCGCCAGCAGAGGACAGATTAATGAAAAACTGTTTTTT. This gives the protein CASRGQINEKLFF.

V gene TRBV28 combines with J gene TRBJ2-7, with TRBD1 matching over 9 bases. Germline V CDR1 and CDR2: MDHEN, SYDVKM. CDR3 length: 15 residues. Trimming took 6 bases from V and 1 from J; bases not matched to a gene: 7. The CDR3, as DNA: TGTGCCAGCAGCCCAGGTGGGACAGGGTCCTACGAGCAGTACTTC. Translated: CASSPGGTGSYEQYF. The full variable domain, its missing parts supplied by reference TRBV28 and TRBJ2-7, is DVKVTQSSRYLVKRTGEKVFLECVQDMDHENMFWYRQDPGLGLRLIYFSYDVKMKEKGDIPEGYSVSREKKERFSLILESASTNQTSMYLCASSPGGTGSYEQYFGPGTRLTVT.

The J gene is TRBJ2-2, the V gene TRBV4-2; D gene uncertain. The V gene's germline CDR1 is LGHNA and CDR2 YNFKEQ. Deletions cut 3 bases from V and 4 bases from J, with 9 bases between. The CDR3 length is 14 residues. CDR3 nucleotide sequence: TGTGCCAGCAGCCAGGCGCGCGGCACCGGGGAGCTGTTTTTT. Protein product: CASSQARGTGELFF.

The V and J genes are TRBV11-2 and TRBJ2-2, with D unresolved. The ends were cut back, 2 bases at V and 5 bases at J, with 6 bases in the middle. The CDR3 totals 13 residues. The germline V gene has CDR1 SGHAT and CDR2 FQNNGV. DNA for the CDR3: TGTGCCAGCAGCTTACGGCGGACCGGGGAGCTGTTTTTT. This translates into CASSLRRTGELFF.

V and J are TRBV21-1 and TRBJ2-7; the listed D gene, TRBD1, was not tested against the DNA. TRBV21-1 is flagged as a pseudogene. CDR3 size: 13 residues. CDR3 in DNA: TGTGCCAGCATAAGGGACAGGGGCGGGGAGCAGTACTTC. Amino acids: CASIRDRGGEQYF.

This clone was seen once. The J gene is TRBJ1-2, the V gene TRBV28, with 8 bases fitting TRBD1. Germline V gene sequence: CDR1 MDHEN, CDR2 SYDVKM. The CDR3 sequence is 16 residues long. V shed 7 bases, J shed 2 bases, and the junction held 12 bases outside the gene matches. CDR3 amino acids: CASIPPVGQENYGYTF. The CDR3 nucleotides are TGTGCCAGCATTCCACCCGTGGGACAGGAGAACTATGGCTACACCTTC.

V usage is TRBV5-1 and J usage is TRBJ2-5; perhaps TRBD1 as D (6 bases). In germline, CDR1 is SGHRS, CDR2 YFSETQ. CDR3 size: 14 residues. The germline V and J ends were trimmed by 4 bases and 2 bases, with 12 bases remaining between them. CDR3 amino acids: CASSQDSFQETQYF. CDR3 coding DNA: TGCGCCAGCAGCCAGGACAGTTTTCAAGAGACCCAGTACTTC.

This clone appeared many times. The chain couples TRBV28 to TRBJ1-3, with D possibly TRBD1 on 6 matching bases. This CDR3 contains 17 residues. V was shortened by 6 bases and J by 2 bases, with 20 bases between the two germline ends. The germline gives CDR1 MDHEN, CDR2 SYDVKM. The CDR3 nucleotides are TGTGCCAGCAGCTTGACAGGCGAGCTGGCTGCTGGAAACACCATATATTTT. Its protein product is CASSLTGELAAGNTIYF.

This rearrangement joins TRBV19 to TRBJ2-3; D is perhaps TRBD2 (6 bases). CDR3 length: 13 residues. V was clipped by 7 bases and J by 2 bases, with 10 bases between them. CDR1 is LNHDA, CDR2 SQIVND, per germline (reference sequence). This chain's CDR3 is CASMASATDTQYF. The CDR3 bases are TGTGCCAGTATGGCTAGCGCCACAGATACGCAGTATTTT.

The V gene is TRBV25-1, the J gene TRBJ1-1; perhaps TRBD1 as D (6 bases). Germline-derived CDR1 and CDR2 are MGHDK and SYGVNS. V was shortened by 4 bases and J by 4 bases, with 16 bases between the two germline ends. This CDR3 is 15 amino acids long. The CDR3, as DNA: TGTGCCAGCAGTGTATGGGCAGGGGACGGCACTGAAGCTTTCTTT. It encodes CASSVWAGDGTEAFF.

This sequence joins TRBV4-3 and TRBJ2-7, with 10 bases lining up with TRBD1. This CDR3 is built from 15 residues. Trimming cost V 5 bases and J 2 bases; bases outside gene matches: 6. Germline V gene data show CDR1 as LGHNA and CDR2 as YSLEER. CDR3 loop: CASSGPGTGAYEQYF. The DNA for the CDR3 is TGCGCCAGCAGCGGACCCGGGACAGGGGCCTACGAGCAGTACTTC.

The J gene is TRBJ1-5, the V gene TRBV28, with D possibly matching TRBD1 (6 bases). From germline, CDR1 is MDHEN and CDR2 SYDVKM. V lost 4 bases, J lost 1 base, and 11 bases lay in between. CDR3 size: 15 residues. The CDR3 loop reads CASSYPDRSNQPQHF. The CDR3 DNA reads TGTGCCAGCAGTTACCCGGACAGAAGCAATCAGCCCCAGCATTTT.

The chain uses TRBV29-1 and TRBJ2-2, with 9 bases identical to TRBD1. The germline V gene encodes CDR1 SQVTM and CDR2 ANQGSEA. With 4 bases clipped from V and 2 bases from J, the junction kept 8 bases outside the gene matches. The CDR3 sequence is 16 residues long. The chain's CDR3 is CSVGQGVWPNTGELFF. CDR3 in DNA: TGCAGCGTTGGACAGGGGGTTTGGCCAAACACCGGGGAGCTGTTTTTT.

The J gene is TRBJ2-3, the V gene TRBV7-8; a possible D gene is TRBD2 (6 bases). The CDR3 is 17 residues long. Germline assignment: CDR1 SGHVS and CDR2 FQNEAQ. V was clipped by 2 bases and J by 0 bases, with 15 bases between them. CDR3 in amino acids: CASSLRGGARSTDTQYF. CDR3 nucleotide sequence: TGTGCCAGCAGCTTAAGGGGCGGGGCGCGTAGCACAGATACGCAGTATTTT.

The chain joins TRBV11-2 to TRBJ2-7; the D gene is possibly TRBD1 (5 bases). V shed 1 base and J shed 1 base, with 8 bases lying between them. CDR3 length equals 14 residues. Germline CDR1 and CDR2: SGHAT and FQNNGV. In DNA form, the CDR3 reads TGTGCCAGCAGCTTAGGCAGGGCGTCCTACGAGCAGTACTTC. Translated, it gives CASSLGRASYEQYF.

The CDR3 DNA reads TGCGCCAGCAGCCAAGATCGACTGGAGAGGGAGCTGTTTTTT. Its translation: CASSQDRLERELFF. The genes are TRBV4-3 and TRBJ2-2; D gene uncertain. In germline, CDR1 is LGHNA, CDR2 YSLEER. This CDR3 is built from 14 residues. The germline V and J ends were trimmed by 0 bases and 9 bases, with 11 bases remaining between them.

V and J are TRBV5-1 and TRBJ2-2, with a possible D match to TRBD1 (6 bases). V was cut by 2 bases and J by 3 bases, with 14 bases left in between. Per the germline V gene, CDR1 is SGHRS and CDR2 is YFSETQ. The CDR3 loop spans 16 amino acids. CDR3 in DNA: TGCGCCAGCAGCTTCGAAGGGGGTGGTTACACCGGGGAGCTGTTTTTT. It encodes CASSFEGGGYTGELFF.

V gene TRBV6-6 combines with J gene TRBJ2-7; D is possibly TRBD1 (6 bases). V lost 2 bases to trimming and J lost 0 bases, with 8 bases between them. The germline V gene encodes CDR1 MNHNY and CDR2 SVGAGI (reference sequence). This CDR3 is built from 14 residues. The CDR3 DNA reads TGTGCCAGCAGTTACCGGGACAACTCCTACGAGCAGTACTTC. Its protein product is CASSYRDNSYEQYF.

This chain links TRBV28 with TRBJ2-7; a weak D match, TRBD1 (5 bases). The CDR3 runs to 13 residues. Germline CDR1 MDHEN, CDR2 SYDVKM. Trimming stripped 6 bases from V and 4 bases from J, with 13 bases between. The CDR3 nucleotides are TGTGCCAGCAGAACAGGACCGGCGTACGAGCAGTACTTC. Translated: CASRTGPAYEQYF.

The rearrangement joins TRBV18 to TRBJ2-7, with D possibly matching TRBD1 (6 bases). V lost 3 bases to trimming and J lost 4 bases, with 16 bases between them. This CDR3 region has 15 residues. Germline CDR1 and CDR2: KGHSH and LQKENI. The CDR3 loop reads CASSPFRDTRYEQYF. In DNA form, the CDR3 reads TGTGCCAGCTCACCTTTCCGGGACACTCGTTACGAGCAGTACTTC.